This entry is about one T cell receptor (beta chain). What it recognizes is unknown. Produced via immunoSEQ multiplex PCR; TCRdb's table is partial and in-frame only. In the table there are 1,100,000 or so clones, roughly 74% of which are singletons. Trimming cost V 1 base and J 3 bases, with 9 bases left between them. Germline V gives CDR1 SGHDN, CDR2 FVKESK. CDR3 length equals 14 residues. The entry originates in a study of shared clonotypes between healthy human individuals. Turning to the study itself: Those who served as donors were a couple of women and a few men between the ages of 18 and 49. Findings and caveats of the study: In this cohort, only blood was sampled, and tissue repertoires likely differ. Naive CD4 clonotypes overlapped across a few donors at roughly 5%. Some clonotypes were shared by all four sorted-subset donors, while others were not shared. The non-shared ones had lower generation probabilities than the shared ones.

This sequence joins TRBV14 and TRBJ1-1; D is undetermined. This sequence was found in a young man in good health. Some clones in this sample may be carry-over from other donors' samples. Material for sequencing was memory CD4+ T cells from PBMCs. As to subset: CD45RA-negative fraction. The CDR3 DNA reads TGTGCCAGCAGCCAAGTAAAGAGACACACTGAAGCTTTCTTT. Amino acid sequence: CASSQVKRHTEAFF.